Listed here are 26 T cell receptor beta chains from one sample, sequenced in a study of blood T cell repertoires in COVID-19. Assay: immunoSEQ multiplex PCR; the TCRdb copy retains only in-frame clones and omits some. The sample lists fewer than 200,000 clones; 83% were seen once. Sequences were obtained from peripheral blood. Receptors originate from a woman in her 70s with COVID-19, enrolled during active disease.

This sequence joins TRBV18 and TRBJ1-4; tentative D call: TRBD1 (5 bases). CDR1 is KGHSH, CDR2 LQKENI, per germline. This CDR3 comprises 15 residues. V was clipped by 2 bases and J by 7 bases, with 14 bases between them. The chain's CDR3 is CASSPIGGSGEKLFF. In DNA form, the CDR3 reads TGTGCCAGCTCACCAATCGGGGGATCGGGTGAAAAACTGTTTTTT.

This chain links TRBV29-1 with TRBJ1-3; the D is unclear. The germline V and J ends were trimmed by 1 base and 0 bases, with 22 bases remaining between them. Germline CDR1 is SQVTM and CDR2 is ANQGSEA. The CDR3 loop spans 19 amino acids. The CDR3, as DNA: TGCAGCGTTGAAGTGCGTGGGTTAGCGGGGAACCCCTCTGGAAACACCATATATTTT. Encoded protein: CSVEVRGLAGNPSGNTIYF.

This sequence joins TRBV30 and TRBJ1-1, with TRBD1 matching over 7 bases. V gave up 1 base and J gave up 3 bases; unmatched junction bases: 2. Germline-derived CDR1 and CDR2 are GTSNPN and SVGIG (reference sequence). This CDR3 is 13 amino acids long. The CDR3 loop is CAWSDRGDTEAFF. The CDR3 nucleotides are TGTGCCTGGAGTGACAGGGGAGACACTGAAGCTTTCTTT. Combining the CDR3 with reference TRBV30 and TRBJ1-1 gives the whole variable domain SQTIHQWPATLVQPVGSPLSLECTVEGTSNPNLYWYRQAAGRGLQLLFYSVGIGQISSEVPQNLSASRPQDRQFILSSKKLLLSDSGFYLCAWSDRGDTEAFFGQGTRLTVV.

The chain joins TRBV18 to TRBJ2-1, with 10 positions matching TRBD2. V trimming: 1 base; J trimming: 4 bases; junction bases outside the gene matches: 7. This CDR3 has 17 residues. Germline CDR1 reads KGHSH; CDR2 reads LQKENI. The CDR3 reads CASSPLQAGGNYNEQFF. CDR3 bases: TGTGCCAGCTCACCACTCCAAGCGGGAGGGAATTACAATGAGCAGTTCTTC.

The rearrangement joins TRBV30 to TRBJ2-5; the match to TRBD2 covers 13 bases. The germline CDR1 and CDR2 sequences are GTSNPN and SVGIG (reference sequence). This CDR3 is 18 amino acids long. The junction had 14 bases not matched to a gene; V was cut back by 2 bases and J by 5 bases. For the CDR3, the DNA is TGTGCCTGGAGTCAAGGACTAGCGGGAGTGATGGGAGCGGAGACCCAGTACTTC. Its translation: CAWSQGLAGVMGAETQYF.

The chain couples TRBV19 to TRBJ1-2; 8 bases line up with TRBD1. V trimming: 5 bases; J trimming: 5 bases; junction bases outside the gene matches: 13. This CDR3 is 16 amino acids long. Germline V gene lookup returns CDR1 LNHDA and CDR2 SQIVND (reference sequence). This CDR3 reads CASSGQGWSLPYGYTF. In DNA, the CDR3 is TGTGCCAGTAGTGGACAGGGTTGGTCGCTCCCGTATGGCTACACCTTC.

This clone was seen once. The chain is built from TRBV7-2 and TRBJ2-1; 13 bases match TRBD2. CDR1 and CDR2 from the germline V gene are SGHTA and FQGNSA. J was trimmed by 9 bases and V by 4 bases; bases with no gene match: 9. This CDR3 is built from 16 residues. CDR3 coding DNA: TGTGCCAGCAGCTATGGTGGACTAGCGGGAGCTGGTGAGCAGTTCTTC. It yields the protein CASSYGGLAGAGEQFF.

The DNA of the CDR3 is TGTGCCAGCAGTTTAAGACAGGGCTCGGGCGAGCAGTACTTC. Its translation: CASSLRQGSGEQYF. This sequence joins TRBV6-5 and TRBJ2-7; TRBD1 matches 7 bases. Germline V gives CDR1 MNHEY, CDR2 SVGAGI. V was pared by 4 bases and J by 6 bases, with 9 bases of the junction left unmatched. CDR3 length equals 14 residues.

With regard to this clone: This CDR3 is also generated by other DNA sequences in the sample. The chain links TRBV7-9 to TRBJ2-3, with 12 bases aligning to TRBD2. V lost 4 bases to trimming and J lost 0 bases; unmatched junction nucleotides: 2. The CDR3 has 16 amino acids. Germline values: CDR1 SEHNR, CDR2 FQNEAQ (reference sequence). CDR3 bases: TGTGCCAGCAGCTCCGGGACTAGCGGGAGCACAGATACGCAGTATTTT. Protein sequence: CASSSGTSGSTDTQYF.

DNA for the CDR3: TGTGCCAGTAGTAGTCATATTCGGGACAAGAACACTGAAGCTTTCTTT. Its translation: CASSSHIRDKNTEAFF. The V gene is TRBV19, the J gene TRBJ1-1; D perhaps matches TRBD1 (6 bases). The CDR3 contains 16 residues. The germline V and J ends were trimmed by 4 bases and 1 base, with 16 bases remaining between them. Per the germline V gene, CDR1 is LNHDA and CDR2 is SQIVND (reference sequence).

The chain combines TRBV5-4 with TRBJ1-2, with 8 bases fitting TRBD1. Germline V lookup: CDR1 SGHNT, CDR2 YYREEE (reference sequence). V gave up 0 bases and J gave up 7 bases; unmatched junction bases: 5. This CDR3 comprises 14 residues. The CDR3 DNA reads TGTGCCAGCAGCTTGGGGCAGGGGGCAAGTGGCTACACCTTC. Translation: CASSLGQGASGYTF.

The chain recombines TRBV3-1 (or the pseudogene TRBV3-2) with TRBJ1-2; the match to TRBD1 covers 12 bases. The V segment lost 4 bases and the J segment 5 bases; nucleotides outside the gene matches: 26. The CDR3 totals 22 residues. In germline, CDR1 is LGHDT, CDR2 YNNKEL (reference sequence). CDR3 bases: TGTGCCAGCAGCCTTCTGTCCGGGACAGGGGGCGGTGGAAGTGGCACGGGTTATGGCTACACCTTC. Translated, it gives CASSLLSGTGGGGSGTGYGYTF.

The chain employs TRBV5-1 and TRBJ1-1; a possible D gene is TRBD1 (5 bases). This CDR3 is built from 14 residues. The V gene's germline CDR1 is SGHRS and CDR2 YFSETQ. V was pared by 4 bases and J by 1 base, with 11 bases between. The CDR3 bases are TGCGCCAGCAGCGCCATCAGGGAGAACACTGAAGCTTTCTTT. Its translation is CASSAIRENTEAFF.

The rearrangement joins TRBV6-2 or TRBV6-3 to TRBJ2-5, with 8 nucleotides matching TRBD2. The CDR3 loop spans 14 amino acids. After removal of 2 bases from V and 4 bases from J, the junction contained 3 bases not matched to a gene. Germline assignment: CDR1 MNHEY and CDR2 SVGEGT. CDR3 nucleotide sequence: TGTGCCAGCAGTTACGCAAGCGGGAGAGAGACCCAGTACTTC. Its protein product is CASSYASGRETQYF.

The rearrangement links TRBV9 to TRBJ1-2; D is perhaps TRBD1 (6 bases). The CDR3 consists of 14 residues. CDR1 is SGDLS, CDR2 YYNGEE, per germline. The ends were cut back, 5 bases at V and 2 bases at J, with 13 bases in the middle. For the CDR3, the DNA is TGTGCCAGCAGTGAATTCAGGGGAAACTATGGCTACACCTTC. Its protein is CASSEFRGNYGYTF.

Here the CDR3 reads CASSPLRRATDTQYF. DNA of the CDR3: TGTGCCAGCAGCCCATTAAGGAGGGCCACAGATACGCAGTATTTT. The chain has TRBV28 and TRBJ2-3, with D possibly matching TRBD2 (6 bases). The CDR3 sequence is 15 residues long. The germline V gene has CDR1 MDHEN and CDR2 SYDVKM. Trimming removed 6 bases at V and 2 bases at J, with 15 bases between.

Only a few counts were recorded for this clone. The chain uses TRBV18 and TRBJ1-1, with D tentatively TRBD1 (5 bases). The germline V gene has CDR1 KGHSH and CDR2 LQKENI. This CDR3 is 14 amino acids long. Trimming pared 4 bases from V and 3 bases from J, leaving 12 bases between. In DNA form, the CDR3 reads TGTGCCAGCTCACGCCAGGGAAAGGACACTGAAGCTTTCTTT. It yields the protein CASSRQGKDTEAFF. The variable domain in full, with the rest retrieved from reference TRBV18 and TRBJ1-1, is NAGVMQNPRHLVRRRGQEARLRCSPMKGHSHVYWYRQLPEEGLKFMVYLQKENIIDESGMPKERFSAEFPKEGPSILRIQQVVRGDSAAYFCASSRQGKDTEAFFGQGTRLTVV.

The J gene is TRBJ1-3, the V gene TRBV7-2, with a tentative D call TRBD1 (6 bases). V lost 6 bases and J 0 bases, leaving 6 bases between the germline ends. The CDR3 loop spans 13 amino acids. Germline V CDR1 and CDR2: SGHTA, FQGNSA. The DNA of the CDR3 is TGTGCCAGCAGGACAGGCTCTGGAAACACCATATATTTT. Amino acids: CASRTGSGNTIYF.

Only one count was recorded for this clone. This chain uses TRBV19 with TRBJ2-1; 11 nucleotides align to TRBD1. Per the germline V gene, CDR1 is LNHDA and CDR2 is SQIVND (reference sequence). The CDR3 sequence is 17 residues long. J lost 9 bases, V lost 3 bases, and 13 bases had no gene match. CDR3 DNA sequence: TGTGCCAGTAGTATCACCTGGAGGACAGGGGGCCAGGGTGAGCAGTTCTTC. Its protein product is CASSITWRTGGQGEQFF.

This rearrangement joins TRBV6-5 to TRBJ1-4, with TRBD1 as a possible D gene (6 bases). The CDR3 has 16 amino acids. Looked up from germline, CDR1 is MNHEY and CDR2 is SVGAGI. Trimming stripped 2 bases from V and 4 bases from J, with 14 bases between. The chain's CDR3 is CASSYDLAGVNEKLFF. DNA for the CDR3: TGTGCCAGCAGTTACGATTTGGCAGGGGTTAATGAAAAACTGTTTTTT.

The CDR3, as DNA: TGCGCCAGCAGCTCCGGGACAGGGAAAATGAACACTGAAGCTTTCTTT. The encoded protein is CASSSGTGKMNTEAFF. This rearrangement joins TRBV5-1 to TRBJ1-1; 9 nucleotides agree with TRBD1. CDR1 SGHRS and CDR2 YFSETQ come from the germline V gene. V lost 3 bases, J lost 0 bases, and 6 bases stayed unmatched. CDR3 length: 16 amino acids.

The chain couples TRBV18 to TRBJ2-5, with 7 bases that match TRBD1. The CDR3 totals 19 residues. Germline CDR1 is KGHSH and CDR2 is LQKENI. V gave up 3 bases and J gave up 0 bases; unmatched junction bases: 16. CDR3 region: CASSPQVEGQTEYQETQYF. CDR3 DNA sequence: TGTGCCAGCTCACCCCAGGTCGAGGGACAGACTGAGTACCAAGAGACCCAGTACTTC.

This clone was found once. The chain recombines TRBV6-5 with TRBJ2-7, with D possibly matching TRBD2 (5 bases). The CDR3 runs 11 residues. V was trimmed by 6 bases and J by 3 bases, leaving 6 bases between them. Looked up from germline, CDR1 is MNHEY and CDR2 is SVGAGI. Here the CDR3 reads CASREGYEQYF. In DNA form, the CDR3 reads TGTGCCAGCAGAGAGGGCTACGAGCAGTACTTC.

The chain links TRBV6-5 to TRBJ2-7; 8 nucleotides line up with TRBD2. The V gene's germline CDR1 is MNHEY and CDR2 SVGAGI. The CDR3 consists of 15 residues. Unmatched junction bases numbered 13, after V lost 5 bases and J lost 7 bases. CDR3 bases: TGTGCCAGCAGTACCCGTGGAGCGGGAGCGGAGGAGCAGTACTTC. Translating gives CASSTRGAGAEEQYF.

V is TRBV2 and J is TRBJ2-3, with D tentatively TRBD2 (6 bases). Trimming shortened V by 1 base and J by 5 bases, and 13 bases separated the two germline ends. Germline CDR1 SNHLY, CDR2 FYNNEI. The CDR3 is 15 residues long. CDR3 nucleotide sequence: TGTGCCAGCAGTGAAGGGGGGGTGGCAATAGATACGCAGTATTTT. As protein: CASSEGGVAIDTQYF.

This chain joins TRBV2 and TRBJ1-1; TRBD1 might be the D (5 bases). Germline CDR1 SNHLY, CDR2 FYNNEI. V was shortened by 6 bases and J by 1 base, with 9 bases between the two germline ends. The CDR3 is made up of 13 amino acids. CDR3 DNA sequence: TGTGCCAGCAGGTCCCAGGGGAACACTGAAGCTTTCTTT. Protein sequence: CASRSQGNTEAFF.